These 30 T cell receptor beta chains originate from one sample sequenced in a study of T-cell memory formation after mild COVID-19. TCRdb passed the 5' RACE reads through MiXCR, listing each CDR3 protein once. The sample consists of roughly 62,000 distinct CDR3 sequences, roughly 10% of them appearing once. Sequenced: PBMCs or a T cell subset sorted from them (not recorded which). These receptors all stem from a man younger than 35 who had mild COVID-19 (a few samples of this study predate the infection). Cell type and time point are not known.

Ten or more counts support this clonotype. The rearrangement links TRBV7-2 to TRBJ2-1; 7 nucleotides line up with TRBD2. The CDR3 consists of 14 residues. The germline V gene has CDR1 SGHTA and CDR2 FQGNSA. V lost 3 bases and J lost 4; bases outside the gene matches: 3. The CDR3 DNA follows: TGTGCCAGCAGCTTTCCTAGCGGATACAATGAGCAGTTCTTC. Translated, it gives CASSFPSGYNEQFF.

The chain employs TRBV6-1 and TRBJ1-2; D unresolved. The CDR3 covers 11 residues. Looked up from germline, CDR1 is MNHNS and CDR2 is SASEGT. V was clipped by 5 bases and J by 7 bases, with 8 bases between them. CDR3 DNA sequence: TGTGCCAGCAGTCGACTCATTGGCTACACCTTC. Its translation: CASSRLIGYTF.

This clonotype was found a few times. The chain employs TRBV6-1 and TRBJ1-1, with no clear D. Trimming took off 0 bases at V and 6 bases at J, with 8 bases between the two ends. The CDR3 has 13 residues. The germline V gene has CDR1 MNHNS and CDR2 SASEGT. The CDR3 bases are TGTGCCAGCAGTGAAGCAGCCGGGTCTGAAGCTTTCTTT. It is translated as CASSEAAGSEAFF.

In this sample, this clonotype turned up a few times. This chain joins TRBV14 and TRBJ2-5, with 10 positions matching TRBD2. V was clipped by 4 bases and J by 2 bases; unmatched bases: 7. The germline V gene encodes CDR1 SGHDN and CDR2 FVKESK. This CDR3 comprises 16 residues. The CDR3 DNA follows: TGTGCCAGCAGCCGAAGCGGGGGGGCGACTCAAGAGACCCAGTACTTC. Its protein product is CASSRSGGATQETQYF.

In its sample, this clonotype was seen a few times. The chain employs TRBV28 and TRBJ1-1; TRBD1 matches 7 bases. Germline loops: CDR1 MDHEN, CDR2 SYDVKM. This CDR3 comprises 17 residues. Trimming removed 2 bases from V and 9 bases from J; junction bases left unmatched: 18. Here the CDR3 DNA reads TGTGCCAGCAGTTTAGACAGGGTTATCGGACCATCTGAAAAAGCTTTCTTT. Translated, it gives CASSLDRVIGPSEKAFF.

This clonotype has only a few counts. The chain recombines TRBV12-3 or TRBV12-4 with TRBJ2-5; 7 bases are a match to TRBD2. The CDR3 is 15 residues long. V lost 4 bases to trimming and J lost 1 base; unmatched junction nucleotides: 6. In DNA, the CDR3 is TGTGCCAGCAGTTCCCGGGCTAGCGGCCAAGAGACCCAGTACTTC. Protein sequence: CASSSRASGQETQYF.

V and J are TRBV21-1 and TRBJ2-1. TRBV21-1 has pseudogene status. This CDR3 spans 12 amino acids. In nucleotides, the CDR3 is TGTGCCAGCAGCAAGGGGTACAATGAGCAGTTCTTC. Its translation: CASSKGYNEQFF.

The V and J genes are TRBV5-1 and TRBJ1-2; D might be TRBD1 (5 bases). This CDR3 region has 16 residues. Germline loops: CDR1 SGHRS, CDR2 YFSETQ. Deletions cut 6 bases from V and 12 bases from J, with 30 bases between. Here the CDR3 reads CASKSKTGTDASGNTF. The DNA of the CDR3 is TGCGCCAGCAAATCAAAGACCGGGACCGACGCCTCGGGGAACACCTTC.

This clonotype was recorded a few times. The chain joins TRBV7-2 to TRBJ2-5; no clear D gene. Looked up from germline, CDR1 is SGHTA and CDR2 is FQGNSA. CDR3 length equals 12 residues. Trimming removed 5 bases at V and 4 bases at J, with 8 bases between. CDR3 amino acids: CASSIQVETQYF. The CDR3 DNA sequence: TGTGCCAGCAGCATACAAGTAGAGACCCAGTACTTC.

This clonotype was observed a few times. The chain links TRBV2 to TRBJ2-7, with TRBD2 identical over 13 bases. The ends lost 8 bases at V and 2 bases at J; junction bases unmatched: 6. The CDR3 totals 15 residues. Germline CDR1 is SNHLY and CDR2 is FYNNEI. The CDR3 DNA follows: TGTGCCAGCGGACTAGCGGGGGAAAGGGCCTACGAGCAGTACTTC. Its translation is CASGLAGERAYEQYF.

This clonotype was seen at least ten times. J is TRBJ2-1 and V is TRBV20-1, with D maybe TRBD2 (5 bases). The germline V and J ends were trimmed by 2 bases and 4 bases, with 9 bases remaining between them. Germline V CDR1 and CDR2: DFQATT, SNEGSKA (reference sequence). CDR3 length: 13 amino acids. CDR3: CSARSRVYNEQFF. The CDR3 coding sequence is TGCAGTGCTAGATCGCGGGTGTACAATGAGCAGTTCTTC.

This clonotype was picked up a small number of times. The genes are TRBV5-5 and TRBJ1-3, with 7 positions matching TRBD1. The CDR3 sequence is 14 residues long. Trimming at V came to 7 bases and at J to 4 bases, leaving 8 bases not matched to a gene. CDR1 and CDR2 from the germline V gene are SGHKS and YYEKEE (reference sequence). The CDR3 DNA is TGTGCCAGCTCACAGGGGCCCGCGGGAAACACCATATATTTT. Protein: CASSQGPAGNTIYF.

This clonotype was seen only a few times. The CDR3 protein is CASSWRGARLHTDTQYF. DNA of the CDR3: TGTGCCAGCAGCTGGCGAGGGGCCAGGCTTCACACAGATACGCAGTATTTT. The chain combines TRBV11-2 with TRBJ2-3; TRBD1 or TRBD2 may be the D gene (5 bases each). The CDR3 length is 17 residues. Germline V gives CDR1 SGHAT, CDR2 FQNNGV. The ends were cut back, 4 bases at V and 2 bases at J, with 19 bases in the middle.

In this sample, this clonotype turned up many times. The genes are TRBV10-2 and TRBJ2-7; a weak D match, TRBD2 (5 bases). Germline V CDR1 and CDR2: WSHSY, SAAADI. The CDR3 has 15 residues. V shed 2 bases and J shed 1 base, with 12 bases lying between them. CDR3 amino acids: CASSERPGYSYEQYV. The CDR3 region has the DNA TGCGCCAGCAGTGAGAGACCGGGGTATTCCTACGAGCAGTACGTC.

The chain recombines TRBV15 with TRBJ1-5; D call uncertain. Per the germline V gene, CDR1 is LNHNV and CDR2 is YYDKDF (reference sequence). Deletions cut 4 bases from V and 7 bases from J, with 20 bases between. The CDR3 covers 16 residues. The CDR3 nucleotides are TGTGCCACCAGCATTAACCCAGGAGGGTTTAACCAGCCCCAGCATTTT. Translating gives CATSINPGGFNQPQHF.

The chain is built from TRBV10-1 and TRBJ2-1; D possibly corresponds to TRBD1 (6 bases). Trimming shortened V by 6 bases and J by 10 bases, and 19 bases separated the two germline ends. Germline V gene sequence: CDR1 WNHNN, CDR2 SYGVQD (reference sequence). The CDR3 covers 14 residues. The CDR3 sequence: CASSQGPNGYEQFF. CDR3 DNA sequence: TGCGCCAGCAGCCAGGGGCCGAATGGGTACGAGCAGTTCTTC.

This clonotype has ten or more counts. CDR3 DNA sequence: TGCGCCAGCAGCCGCACATCGGAAGGAGACTATGGCTACACCTTC. Translated: CASSRTSEGDYGYTF. The chain has TRBV4-1 and TRBJ1-2; D remains unclear. CDR1 is MGHRA, CDR2 YSYEKL, per germline. This CDR3 has 15 residues. The V end was cut by 4 bases, the J end by 3 bases, with 15 bases between.

The chain links TRBV7-9 to TRBJ2-3; weak D call: TRBD2 (5 bases). Trimming took off 4 bases at V and 2 bases at J, with 10 bases between the two ends. From germline, CDR1 is SEHNR and CDR2 FQNEAQ (reference sequence). This CDR3 is 14 amino acids long. In DNA form, the CDR3 reads TGTGCCAGCAGCTCATGGCGGGCCACAGATACGCAGTATTTT. This translates into CASSSWRATDTQYF.

This clonotype was found a few times. The chain carries TRBV5-1 and TRBJ1-1; tentatively, D is TRBD1 (6 bases). The CDR3 runs 14 residues. Trimming stripped 0 bases from V and 11 bases from J, with 17 bases between. In germline, CDR1 is SGHRS, CDR2 YFSETQ. CDR3 sequence reads: CASSLATGSGEAFF. The CDR3 bases are TGCGCCAGCAGCTTGGCCACAGGGTCGGGGGAGGCTTTCTTT.

This chain connects TRBV6-2 or TRBV6-3 to TRBJ2-5; 10 nucleotides match TRBD2. This CDR3 contains 14 residues. After removal of 6 bases from V and 4 bases from J, the junction contained 5 bases not matched to a gene. Germline V gene data show CDR1 as MNHEY and CDR2 as SVGEGT. CDR3 nucleotides: TGTGCCAGCAGCAGGACTAGCGGTGGAGAGACCCAGTACTTC. Translating gives CASSRTSGGETQYF.

In its sample, this clonotype was seen many times. V is TRBV12-3 or TRBV12-4 and J is TRBJ2-7; the D call may be TRBD1 or TRBD2 (5 bases each). The ends were cut back, 6 bases at V and 2 bases at J, with 14 bases in the middle. The CDR3 covers 14 residues. CDR3 region: CASSLGVHTYEQYF. For the CDR3, the DNA is TGTGCCAGCAGCCTGGGGGTCCACACCTACGAGCAGTACTTC.

The J gene is TRBJ2-7, the V gene TRBV6-2 or TRBV6-3, with 7 bases lining up with TRBD1. The CDR3 is 14 amino acids. Germline assignment: CDR1 MNHEY and CDR2 SVGEGT. V was clipped by 6 bases and J by 0 bases; unmatched bases: 5. CDR3 sequence (DNA): TGTGCCAGCAGAGCGACAGGGAGCTCCTACGAGCAGTACTTC. Protein: CASRATGSSYEQYF.

The V gene is TRBV6-6, the J gene TRBJ2-5, with D perhaps assigned TRBD1 or TRBD2 (7 bases each). V was pared by 0 bases and J by 2 bases, with 13 bases between. The CDR3 spans 16 residues. Germline lookup yields CDR1 MNHNY and CDR2 SVGAGI (reference sequence). The CDR3, as DNA: TGTGCCAGCAGTTACTCGAAGCGGGACAGACAAGAGACCCAGTACTTC. It translates to CASSYSKRDRQETQYF.

The chain employs TRBV7-9 and TRBJ1-1; no definite D call. Trimming took off 7 bases at V and 5 bases at J, with 17 bases between the two ends. The CDR3 spans 14 residues. CDR1 SEHNR and CDR2 FQNEAQ come from the germline V gene (reference sequence). In DNA, the CDR3 is TGTGCCAGCACCCCCGAACCCGGGTGGACTGAAGCTTTCTTT. It yields the protein CASTPEPGWTEAFF. The variable domain in full, completed from reference TRBV7-9 and TRBJ1-1, reads DTGVSQNPRHKITKRGQNVTFRCDPISEHNRLYWYRQTLGQGPEFLTYFQNEAQLEKSRLLSDRFSAERPKGSFSTLEIQRTEQGDSAMYLCASTPEPGWTEAFFGQGTRLTVV.

The chain couples TRBV4-3 to TRBJ2-1; D assignment may be TRBD1 or TRBD2 (5 bases each). The CDR3 totals 14 residues. V was pared by 0 bases and J by 3 bases, with 6 bases between. CDR1 and CDR2 (germline): LGHNA, YSLEER. The CDR3 bases are TGCGCCAGCAGCCAAGATGGGGGCTACAATGAGCAGTTCTTC. Encoded protein: CASSQDGGYNEQFF.

This clonotype was seen many times. The genes are TRBV7-2 and TRBJ1-2; D unclear. Trimming pared 5 bases from V and 0 bases from J, leaving 7 bases between. The CDR3 is 13 amino acids. Germline V gene sequence: CDR1 SGHTA, CDR2 FQGNSA. CDR3 protein: CASSLGANYGYTF. The CDR3 region has the DNA TGTGCCAGCAGCCTCGGAGCTAACTATGGCTACACCTTC.

This clonotype was detected many times. This chain links TRBV3-1 with TRBJ2-7; 9 positions agree with TRBD1. The CDR3 is 13 residues long. Germline CDR1 LGHDT, CDR2 YNNKEL (reference sequence). Trimming took 4 bases from V and 5 from J; bases not matched to a gene: 3. The CDR3 region has the DNA TGTGCCAGCAGCCGGACAGGGGACAACGAGCAGTACTTC. Its translation is CASSRTGDNEQYF.

This clonotype was seen a handful of times. V and J are TRBV5-1 and TRBJ2-5, with no clear D. CDR3 length equals 14 residues. V lost 3 bases and J 3 bases, leaving 12 bases between the germline ends. Germline-derived CDR1 and CDR2 are SGHRS and YFSETQ. The CDR3 protein is CASSSGRREETQYF. Here the CDR3 DNA reads TGCGCCAGCAGCTCCGGCAGAAGGGAAGAGACCCAGTACTTC.

This clonotype was seen repeatedly, ten times or more. The rearrangement uses TRBV5-1 and TRBJ2-1; D uncertain. There are 14 residues in the CDR3. Germline V gene lookup returns CDR1 SGHRS and CDR2 YFSETQ. V was trimmed by 0 bases and J by 4 bases, leaving 8 bases between them. The CDR3 coding sequence is TGCGCCAGCAGCTTGGTGACGGATTACAATGAGCAGTTCTTC. Protein sequence: CASSLVTDYNEQFF.

This clonotype occurred a few times. The chain employs TRBV20-1 and TRBJ2-1, with D possibly being TRBD1 (5 bases). This CDR3 contains 16 residues. Germline CDR1 DFQATT, CDR2 SNEGSKA (reference sequence). Deletions cut 6 bases from V and 1 base from J, with 19 bases between. CDR3 bases: TGCAGTGCCTTCTCCAGGGAAGGTTCTTCCTACAATGAGCAGTTCTTC. Amino acid sequence: CSAFSREGSSYNEQFF.